The text below deals with one T cell receptor (beta chain). The source of the sample is a study of OX40 agonist ivuxolimab in advanced cancers. Study background: Six ivuxolimab dose levels, 0.01 to 10 mg/kg, were given intravenously every 2 weeks.

V was trimmed by 0 bases and J by 4 bases, leaving 10 bases between them. This CDR3 comprises 14 residues. Per germline, CDR1 KGHSH and CDR2 LQKENI. TCRdb's copy holds only in-frame clones and misses some; the assay was immunoSEQ multiplex PCR. The sample contains fewer than 80,000 clones, roughly 87% of which appear only once. The sequence came from an adult with an advanced solid tumor such as melanoma, head and neck, liver or kidney cancer. The source was CD4+ or CD8+ T cells sorted from blood, collected in a trial of the OX40 agonist ivuxolimab. This sequence joins TRBV18 and TRBJ2-7; D is unresolved. This chain's CDR3 is CASSPPSGGYEQYF. The CDR3 bases are TGTGCCAGCTCACCACCCTCGGGCGGATACGAGCAGTACTTC.